The clone carrying this TCR beta chain was detected a few times. Its antigen remains unidentified. These data belong to a study of cytomegalovirus exposure and HLA in healthy donors. Overall study: Previous work identified 95 million to 120 million unique TCR beta sequences from 200 million or so T cells. Study results and limitations: Rates of TCR association differed by HLA locus in a later analysis, with DRB1 highest and HLA-C lowest. In a later analysis, most CMV-associated TCR beta chains appeared HLA-restricted.

PCR primers comprised 60 Vbeta and 13 Jbeta primers. Generated by immunoSEQ multiplex PCR, the TCRdb table keeps only in-frame clones and is missing some. This sample has under 200,000 clones, with approximately 70% found just once. Germline trimming cut 5 bases from V and 1 base from J; bases unmatched to any gene: 24. This CDR3 comprises 21 residues. CDR1 is SQVTM and CDR2 is ANQGSEA in the germline V gene. Sampled while nominally healthy, donors likely had unrecorded immune exposures. The V and J genes are TRBV29-1 and TRBJ1-5; 9 positions match TRBD1. The receptor was derived from a woman in her twenties or thirties in good health and CMV-seronegative. The material sequenced was PBMCs. The CDR3 loop is CSVPRSTGTGFFSTSNQPQHF. As DNA, the CDR3 is TGCAGCGTTCCTAGATCCACCGGGACAGGGTTTTTTTCTACAAGCAATCAGCCCCAGCATTTT.